What follows describes a single T cell receptor (beta chain). The antigen remains undetermined. A junction boundary mismatches the germline segment, possibly from a read error. The sample originates from a study of read filtering for tumor transcriptome and immune sequencing. About the study: Transcriptome libraries were built from DNase-treated RNA. TCR-mapped reads were about 3.5 to 11 million with IR-seq versus about 85 to 1,300 with RNA-seq. Study results and limitations: The sorted CD138-negative fraction was a mixed bone marrow immune population, not purified T cells.

Molecular barcoded adaptors covering alpha/delta and beta/gamma chains were used on roughly 370 ng RNA. TCRdb reprocessed the reads via MiXCR and lists one record per CDR3 protein. The data hold about 57,000 distinct CDR3 sequences, with 14% observed a single time. Sampling of bone marrow took place during active disease in every patient. CDR1 SGHTA and CDR2 FQGNSA come from the germline V gene. This CDR3 contains 15 residues. The receptor's source is a donor over 35 with multiple myeloma. The sequencing sample was made of a population of CD138-negative cells sorted from bone marrow. The genes are TRBV7-2 and TRBJ2-2, with D perhaps matching TRBD2 (6 bases). The CDR3, as DNA: TGTGCCAGCAGCTTGAAACAAAAGAACACCGGGGGGCTGTTTTTT. Its translation is CASSLKQKNTGGLFF. Combining the CDR3 with reference TRBV7-2 and TRBJ2-2 gives the whole variable domain GAGVSQSPSNKVTEKGKDVELRCDPISGHTALYWYRQSLGQGLEFLIYFQGNSAPDKSGLPSDRFSAERTGGSVSTLTIQRTQQEDSAVYLCASSLKQKNTGGLFFGEGSRLTVL.